These 32 T cell receptor beta chains came from one sample sequenced in a study of cytomegalovirus exposure and HLA in healthy donors. The PCR had 60 Vbeta and 13 Jbeta primers. Assay used: immunoSEQ multiplex PCR; TCRdb lists only in-frame clones, some missing. The data show 120,000 or so clones, roughly 70% seen once. Sequencing input: PBMCs. The receptors stem from a woman aged 45-59 years in good health and CMV-seropositive.

V gene TRBV7-3 combines with J gene TRBJ2-1; tentative D call: TRBD1 (5 bases). Germline CDR1 and CDR2: SGHTA and FQGTGA. CDR3 length equals 14 residues. V lost 5 bases to trimming and J lost 1 base, with 9 bases between them. The CDR3 bases are TGTGCCAGCAGCCCACAGGAATCCTACAATGAGCAGTTCTTC. Translating it yields CASSPQESYNEQFF.

The rearrangement joins TRBV9 to TRBJ2-7; 13 bases line up with TRBD2. V dropped 6 bases and J dropped 0; count of bases not matched to a gene: 3. CDR3 length equals 15 residues. CDR1 and CDR2 (germline): SGDLS, YYNGEE. The CDR3 nucleotides are TGTGCCAGCACCGGGACTAGCGGGGACTCCTACGAGCAGTACTTC. Protein product: CASTGTSGDSYEQYF.

The chain employs TRBV5-1 and TRBJ1-5; 8 bases match TRBD1. Trimming cost V 7 bases and J 3 bases; bases outside gene matches: 9. There are 15 residues in the CDR3. Germline CDR1 reads SGHRS; CDR2 reads YFSETQ. The DNA for the CDR3 is TGCGCCAGCGTCTTCCGGACAGGGCTCAATCAGCCCCAGCATTTT. Encoded protein: CASVFRTGLNQPQHF.

In its sample, this clone was seen a few times. The CDR3 DNA follows: TGCGCCAGCAGCTTGTCCGAGACTAGCGGTTCCTACGAGCAGTACTTC. Protein sequence: CASSLSETSGSYEQYF. The chain carries TRBV5-1 and TRBJ2-7; the match to TRBD2 covers 9 bases. J lost 1 base, V lost 1 base, and 6 bases had no gene match. Germline V gene data show CDR1 as SGHRS and CDR2 as YFSETQ. The CDR3 spans 16 residues.

On this clone itself: Other DNA sequences in this sample translate to the same CDR3. The V gene is TRBV4-3, the J gene TRBJ1-6; a possible D gene is TRBD1 (6 bases). V was clipped by 0 bases and J by 6 bases, with 9 bases between them. The CDR3 has 15 amino acids. Looked up from germline, CDR1 is LGHNA and CDR2 is YSLEER. The CDR3 loop is CASSQEGGGNSPLHF. CDR3 nucleotides: TGCGCCAGCAGCCAAGAGGGAGGGGGTAATTCACCCCTCCACTTT.

The J gene is TRBJ2-3, the V gene TRBV7-2; 8 nucleotides line up with TRBD1. Germline-derived CDR1 and CDR2 are SGHTA and FQGNSA. The CDR3 loop spans 14 amino acids. V dropped 6 bases and J dropped 0; count of bases not matched to a gene: 2. The CDR3 region is CASSRQGSTDTQYF. The DNA of the CDR3 is TGTGCCAGCAGTCGACAGGGGAGCACAGATACGCAGTATTTT.

This clone was seen more than once but under ten times. The chain recombines TRBV4-3 with TRBJ2-1; 9 bases align to TRBD1. V dropped 2 bases and J dropped 7; count of bases not matched to a gene: 6. The CDR3 is made up of 15 amino acids. Germline V CDR1 and CDR2: LGHNA, YSLEER. Here the CDR3 reads CASSQPGQGLNEQFF. The CDR3 DNA follows: TGCGCCAGCAGCCAACCGGGACAGGGTCTTAATGAGCAGTTCTTC.

The rearrangement joins TRBV10-3 to TRBJ2-7; TRBD1 aligns across 10 bases. The CDR3 has 14 residues. CDR1 and CDR2 from the germline V gene are ENHRY and SYGVKD. Germline trimming cut 2 bases from V and 6 bases from J; bases unmatched to any gene: 4. The CDR3 nucleotides are TGTGCCATCAGTGAGCGGGACAGGGGAAGCGAGCAGTACTTC. It is translated as CAISERDRGSEQYF.

The table lists this clone with a few counts. V gene TRBV19 combines with J gene TRBJ2-3; 8 nucleotides match TRBD2. The CDR3 has 15 amino acids. Trimming took 3 bases from V and 6 from J; bases not matched to a gene: 8. CDR1 is LNHDA and CDR2 is SQIVND in the germline V gene (reference sequence). The CDR3 loop is CASSMSSGGMDTQYF. The CDR3 bases are TGTGCCAGTAGTATGTCGAGCGGGGGAATGGATACGCAGTATTTT.

This clone was observed a handful of times. The V call is TRBV10-1, the J call TRBJ1-3, with 10 bases lining up with TRBD1. CDR1 and CDR2 from the germline V gene are WNHNN and SYGVQD (reference sequence). This CDR3 region has 17 residues. Trimming took 0 bases from V and 2 from J; bases not matched to a gene: 4. The CDR3 spells CASSESNDRGPGNTIYF. The CDR3 DNA reads as TGCGCCAGCAGTGAGTCCAACGACAGGGGGCCTGGAAACACCATATATTTT.

The chain links TRBV6-6 to TRBJ1-1; TRBD1 aligns across 7 bases. Germline CDR1 and CDR2: MNHNY and SVGAGI (reference sequence). V shed 9 bases, J shed 0 bases, and the junction held 4 bases outside the gene matches. The CDR3 has 13 amino acids. CDR3 sequence (DNA): TGTGCCAGTTCGGGACAGCTGAACACTGAAGCTTTCTTT. Protein product: CASSGQLNTEAFF.

This clone has a single count. The chain carries TRBV11-3 and TRBJ2-1; the D is unclear. The CDR3 is 13 residues long. The V gene's germline CDR1 is SGHNT and CDR2 YENEEA. The V end lost 3 bases, the J end lost 5 bases, and 8 bases lay between the germline ends. CDR3 sequence reads: CASSFDTDNEQFF. CDR3 DNA sequence: TGTGCCAGCAGCTTCGACACAGACAATGAGCAGTTCTTC.

V usage is TRBV16 and J usage is TRBJ1-1; D is undetermined. V was shortened by 4 bases and J by 1 base, with 10 bases between the two germline ends. The CDR3 consists of 14 residues. CDR1 is KGHSY, CDR2 FQNENV, per germline. The CDR3 DNA reads TGTGCCAGCAGCCCATACAGTGGGAACACTGAAGCTTTCTTT. It yields the protein CASSPYSGNTEAFF.

The V gene is TRBV7-2, the J gene TRBJ2-2; D remains unclear. This CDR3 comprises 16 residues. Per germline, CDR1 SGHTA and CDR2 FQGNSA. The V end lost 1 base, the J end lost 4 bases, and 13 bases lay between the germline ends. This CDR3 is CASSLVSSPGTGELFF. The CDR3 DNA reads TGTGCCAGCAGCTTAGTGTCGAGCCCGGGCACCGGGGAGCTGTTTTTT.

The rearrangement uses TRBV29-1 and TRBJ1-2, with TRBD1 matching over 9 bases. The CDR3 contains 13 residues. The V segment lost 4 bases and the J segment 6 bases; nucleotides outside the gene matches: 6. The germline V gene encodes CDR1 SQVTM and CDR2 ANQGSEA. The CDR3 reads CSVGLDRGDGYTF. DNA for the CDR3: TGCAGCGTTGGATTGGACAGGGGAGATGGCTACACCTTC.

CDR3 sequence (DNA): TGTGCCAGCAGTCCTGAGACAGGGGGGTTCTACGAGCAGTACTTC. Protein product: CASSPETGGFYEQYF. The chain combines TRBV6-5 with TRBJ2-7; 9 bases line up with TRBD1. CDR1 and CDR2 (germline): MNHEY, SVGAGI. V trimming: 5 bases; J trimming: 3 bases; junction bases outside the gene matches: 8. CDR3 length: 15 residues.

The V gene is TRBV5-4, the J gene TRBJ1-1; possible D gene TRBD1, 6 bases. CDR3 length: 13 amino acids. CDR1 is SGHNT, CDR2 YYREEE, per germline (reference sequence). V gave up 4 bases and J gave up 6 bases, with 13 bases separating them. CDR3 amino acids: CASSIQGLAEAFF. The DNA for the CDR3 is TGTGCCAGCAGCATACAGGGCTTGGCTGAAGCTTTCTTT.

The CDR3 protein is CAISLTEVRAYEQYF. The CDR3 DNA reads TGTGCCATCAGTCTGACAGAAGTAAGGGCCTACGAGCAGTACTTC. This chain connects TRBV10-3 to TRBJ2-7; a weak D match, TRBD1 (5 bases). The V gene lost 5 bases and the J gene lost 2 bases, with 16 bases spanning the gap. Germline values: CDR1 ENHRY, CDR2 SYGVKD. The length of the CDR3 is 15 residues.

The rearrangement uses TRBV2 and TRBJ2-1; 9 nucleotides match TRBD2. The CDR3 totals 17 residues. Germline values: CDR1 SNHLY, CDR2 FYNNEI. Trimming removed 8 bases from V and 2 bases from J; junction bases left unmatched: 13. CDR3 nucleotides: TGTGCCAGCGACGATGCTTGGGCTAGCGGGACCTACAATGAGCAGTTCTTC. Amino acids: CASDDAWASGTYNEQFF.

The chain joins TRBV5-5 to TRBJ2-1; 9 bases match TRBD1. V shed 1 base and J 5 bases; nucleotides not matched to a gene: 7. The germline V gene has CDR1 SGHKS and CDR2 YYEKEE (reference sequence). The CDR3 is 16 residues long. This chain's CDR3 is CASSLYTGGVNNEQFF. The CDR3 nucleotides read TGTGCCAGCAGCTTGTACACAGGGGGCGTCAACAATGAGCAGTTCTTC.

The chain recombines TRBV5-1 with TRBJ2-3; perhaps TRBD1 as D (6 bases). The germline V gene has CDR1 SGHRS and CDR2 YFSETQ. The CDR3 has 14 amino acids. The V end lost 7 bases, the J end lost 2 bases, and 14 bases lay between the germline ends. As DNA, the CDR3 is TGCGCCAGCCAACAAACAGGGAACACAGATACGCAGTATTTT. Translation: CASQQTGNTDTQYF.

CDR3 bases: TGTGCCAGCAGCTTGGCAGGACAAACCTACGAGCAGTACTTC. Protein: CASSLAGQTYEQYF. The rearrangement links TRBV5-4 to TRBJ2-7; perhaps TRBD1 as D (5 bases). CDR1 is SGHNT, CDR2 YYREEE, per germline (reference sequence). The CDR3 spans 14 residues. Trimming took off 0 bases at V and 2 bases at J, with 9 bases between the two ends. The full variable domain, completed using reference TRBV5-4 and TRBJ2-7, is ETGVTQSPTHLIKTRGQQVTLRCSSQSGHNTVSWYQQALGQGPQFIFQYYREEENGRGNFPPRFSGLQFPNYSSELNVNALELDDSALYLCASSLAGQTYEQYFGPGTRLTVT.

The chain has TRBV7-2 and TRBJ2-1; 10 positions match TRBD2. V trimming: 3 bases; J trimming: 9 bases; junction bases outside the gene matches: 20. The germline V gene encodes CDR1 SGHTA and CDR2 FQGNSA. This CDR3 has 19 residues. CDR3 sequence reads: CASSLLGGAGGPSLAEQFF. As DNA, the CDR3 is TGTGCCAGCAGCTTGTTGGGTGGAGCGGGAGGGCCCTCTCTTGCTGAGCAGTTCTTC.

Written as DNA, the CDR3 is TGCAGCGTGGAGAGGACAGTGAACACTGAAGCTTTCTTT. As protein: CSVERTVNTEAFF. This chain connects TRBV29-1 to TRBJ1-1, with a tentative D call TRBD1 (6 bases). With 6 bases removed from V and 0 bases from J, the gap between germline ends came to 11 bases. Germline lookup yields CDR1 SQVTM and CDR2 ANQGSEA. The length of the CDR3 is 13 residues.

The chain uses TRBV7-2 and TRBJ2-1, with 12 bases matching TRBD1. V lost 5 bases and J lost 9; bases outside the gene matches: 5. CDR3 size: 14 residues. Per the germline V gene, CDR1 is SGHTA and CDR2 is FQGNSA. In DNA form, the CDR3 reads TGTGCCAGCAGCCGGGACAGGGGGCTGAGTGAGCAGTTCTTC. Translation: CASSRDRGLSEQFF.

This sequence joins TRBV7-9 and TRBJ1-4, with D possibly being TRBD1 (6 bases). Germline loops: CDR1 SEHNR, CDR2 FQNEAQ (reference sequence). This CDR3 spans 14 amino acids. Trimming cost V 5 bases and J 6 bases, with 13 bases left between them. Here the CDR3 DNA reads TGTGCCAGCAGCGCACAGGGAGGGGATGAAAAACTGTTTTTT. This encodes CASSAQGGDEKLFF.

The rearrangement joins TRBV27 to TRBJ2-3; 7 bases line up with TRBD2. CDR1 is MNHEY, CDR2 SMNVEV, per germline (reference sequence). V gave up 6 bases and J gave up 2 bases; unmatched junction bases: 5. This CDR3 has 14 residues. CDR3 protein: CASRGEGITDTQYF. CDR3 DNA sequence: TGTGCCAGCAGGGGGGAGGGGATCACAGATACGCAGTATTTT.

The V and J genes are TRBV5-1 and TRBJ2-7; perhaps TRBD2 as D (6 bases). V lost 4 bases and J 3 bases, leaving 14 bases between the germline ends. The CDR3 contains 14 residues. Germline values: CDR1 SGHRS, CDR2 YFSETQ. In DNA form, the CDR3 reads TGCGCCAGCAGCCAAGGGGACTTATACTACGAGCAGTACTTC. Amino acid sequence: CASSQGDLYYEQYF.

V is TRBV10-1 and J is TRBJ1-3; possible D gene TRBD1, 5 bases. The CDR3 has 13 amino acids. Trimming took 10 bases from V and 1 from J, leaving 11 bases between them. Germline CDR1 and CDR2: WNHNN and SYGVQD (reference sequence). CDR3 sequence: CATSRDSGNTIYF. The CDR3 bases are TGCGCCACCTCCAGGGATTCTGGAAACACCATATATTTT.

The genes are TRBV9 and TRBJ1-4; TRBD1 agrees at 9 bases. J was trimmed by 6 bases and V by 4 bases; bases with no gene match: 4. This CDR3 has 14 amino acids. Germline values: CDR1 SGDLS, CDR2 YYNGEE. CDR3 loop: CASSQGQGDEKLFF. CDR3 bases: TGTGCCAGCAGCCAGGGACAGGGTGATGAAAAACTGTTTTTT.

V is TRBV7-9 and J is TRBJ1-3; TRBD1 is a possible D gene (5 bases). Looked up from germline, CDR1 is SEHNR and CDR2 is FQNEAQ (reference sequence). This CDR3 is 14 amino acids long. The ends were cut back, 4 bases at V and 1 base at J, with 8 bases in the middle. CDR3 in amino acids: CASSWGVSGNTIYF. In DNA form, the CDR3 reads TGTGCCAGCAGCTGGGGGGTTTCTGGAAACACCATATATTTT.

This chain uses TRBV11-2 with TRBJ1-2; D is ambiguous. Germline assignment: CDR1 SGHAT and CDR2 FQNNGV. CDR3 size: 16 residues. Trimming pared 4 bases from V and 4 bases from J, leaving 19 bases between. The CDR3: CASSSPFRQELYGYTF. As DNA, the CDR3 is TGTGCCAGCAGCTCTCCATTCAGACAAGAGCTCTATGGCTACACCTTC. The full variable domain, in which reference TRBV11-2 and TRBJ1-2 provide the parts outside the CDR3, is EAGVAQSPRYKIIEKRQSVAFWCNPISGHATLYWYQQILGQGPKLLIQFQNNGVVDDSQLPKDRFSAERLKGVDSTLKIQPAKLEDSAVYLCASSSPFRQELYGYTFGSGTRLTVV.